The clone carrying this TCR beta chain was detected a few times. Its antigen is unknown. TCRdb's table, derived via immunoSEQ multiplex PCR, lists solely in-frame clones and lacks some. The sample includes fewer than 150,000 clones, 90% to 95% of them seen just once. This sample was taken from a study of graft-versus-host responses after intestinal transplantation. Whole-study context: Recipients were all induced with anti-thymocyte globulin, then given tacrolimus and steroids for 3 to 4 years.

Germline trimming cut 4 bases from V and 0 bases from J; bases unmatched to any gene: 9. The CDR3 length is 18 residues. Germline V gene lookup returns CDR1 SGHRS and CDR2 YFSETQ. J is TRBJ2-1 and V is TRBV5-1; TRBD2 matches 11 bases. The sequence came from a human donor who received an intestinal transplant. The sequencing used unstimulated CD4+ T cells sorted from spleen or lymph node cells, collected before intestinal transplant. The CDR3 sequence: CASSKISSGGSSYNEQFF. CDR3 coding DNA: TGCGCCAGCAGCAAAATTTCTAGCGGGGGGAGCTCCTACAATGAGCAGTTCTTC.